These 23 T cell receptor beta chains came from one sample sequenced in a study of chemoradiotherapy in HPV16-positive cancers. TCRdb's table, derived via immunoSEQ multiplex PCR, lists solely in-frame clones and lacks some. This table holds about 22,000 clones, around nine tenths found once. Sample: blood, taken from a patient who underwent chemoradiotherapy. Source of these receptors: a human donor with HPV-associated anogenital cancer.

The genes are TRBV5-1 and TRBJ2-5, with TRBD1 identical over 9 bases. The junction had 4 bases not matched to a gene; V was cut back by 3 bases and J by 1 base. CDR3 length: 15 residues. Germline V gene data show CDR1 as SGHRS and CDR2 as YFSETQ. As DNA, the CDR3 is TGCGCCAGCAGCTGGGAGACAGGGGGCCAAGAGACCCAGTACTTC. Its protein product is CASSWETGGQETQYF.

The CDR3 DNA is TGTGCCAGCAGTTTCCTGGACAGCTCAAACGGCTACACCTTC. It yields the protein CASSFLDSSNGYTF. The chain has TRBV28 and TRBJ1-2, with D possibly TRBD1 on 6 matching bases. The CDR3 totals 14 residues. Germline CDR1 is MDHEN and CDR2 is SYDVKM. V shed 3 bases and J shed 8 bases, with 16 bases lying between them.

To note about this clone: Other DNA sequences in this sample translate to the same CDR3. The chain uses TRBV12-5 and TRBJ1-1, with 10 nucleotides matching TRBD1. In germline, CDR1 is LGHNT, CDR2 FRNRAP. Trimming removed 5 bases from V and 4 bases from J; junction bases left unmatched: 4. CDR3 length equals 14 residues. CDR3 region: CASGPGQGGTEAFF. The CDR3 nucleotides read TGTGCTAGTGGTCCAGGACAGGGGGGCACTGAAGCTTTCTTT.

The chain couples TRBV28 to TRBJ1-4; D is unresolved. Germline loops: CDR1 MDHEN, CDR2 SYDVKM. This CDR3 has 14 residues. Deletions cut 7 bases from V and 8 bases from J, with 17 bases between. CDR3: CASNIRGSKEKLFF. For the CDR3, the DNA is TGTGCCAGCAACATCCGGGGTTCGAAAGAAAAACTGTTTTTT.

This chain links TRBV30 with TRBJ1-2, with a possible D match to TRBD1 (5 bases). Germline V gene sequence: CDR1 GTSNPN, CDR2 SVGIG (reference sequence). V lost 2 bases and J lost 5, with 18 bases in between. There are 15 residues in the CDR3. The chain's CDR3 is CAWSYSAGTRYGYTF. The CDR3 coding sequence is TGTGCCTGGAGTTATTCGGCCGGGACCCGTTATGGCTACACCTTC.

V is TRBV30 and J is TRBJ2-7, with D possibly matching TRBD1 (6 bases). Trimming removed 1 base from V and 2 bases from J, with 18 bases in between. The CDR3 extends over 16 amino acids. Germline lookup yields CDR1 GTSNPN and CDR2 SVGIG (reference sequence). The DNA for the CDR3 is TGTGCCTGGAGTGCACTCCCGGGAAGGGGGACCTACGAGCAGTACTTC. Translation: CAWSALPGRGTYEQYF. Together with reference TRBV30 and TRBJ2-7, the CDR3 gives the full variable domain: SQTIHQWPATLVQPVGSPLSLECTVEGTSNPNLYWYRQAAGRGLQLLFYSVGIGQISSEVPQNLSASRPQDRQFILSSKKLLLSDSGFYLCAWSALPGRGTYEQYFGPGTRLTVT.

This clone has only one observation. This rearrangement joins TRBV9 to TRBJ1-2, with TRBD1 matching 9 bases. CDR1 is SGDLS, CDR2 YYNGEE, per germline. The V and J ends lost 3 bases and 5 bases, in that order; junction bases with no gene match: 11. The CDR3 covers 16 residues. CDR3 sequence (DNA): TGTGCCAGCAGCGCATTGGGACAGGGCGTGGGTTATGGCTACACCTTC. It encodes CASSALGQGVGYGYTF.

To note about this clone: At one boundary the junction diverges from the germline segment, which might be a read error. CDR3 sequence (DNA): TGCGCCAGCAGTAACGATGGCTACACCTTC. As protein: CASSNDGYTF. The J gene is TRBJ1-2, the V gene TRBV10-1; D not resolved. The germline CDR1 and CDR2 sequences are WNHNN and SYGVQD (reference sequence). The CDR3 length is 10 residues.

The chain has TRBV6-4 and TRBJ2-1; D is perhaps TRBD1 (6 bases). Germline CDR1 MRHNA, CDR2 SNTAGT. The CDR3 sequence is 13 residues long. V was trimmed by 2 bases and J by 5 bases, leaving 7 bases between them. Here the CDR3 DNA reads TGTGCCAGCAGTGACCGGGACAACAATGAGCAGTTCTTC. It is translated as CASSDRDNNEQFF.

In its sample, this clone was seen a few times. This chain uses TRBV28 with TRBJ1-2; maybe TRBD1 (5 bases). Trimming left V 7 bases short and J 4 bases short, with 10 bases between. The CDR3 sequence is 12 residues long. From germline, CDR1 is MDHEN and CDR2 SYDVKM. The CDR3 region is CASTPGLYGYTF. In DNA, the CDR3 is TGTGCCAGCACCCCGGGGCTCTATGGCTACACCTTC.

The chain links TRBV7-9 to TRBJ2-2; D perhaps matches TRBD2 (6 bases). This CDR3 is 18 amino acids long. V lost 1 base and J 0 bases, leaving 15 bases between the germline ends. CDR1 and CDR2 from the germline V gene are SEHNR and FQNEAQ (reference sequence). The CDR3 DNA reads as TGTGCCAGCAGCTTAGGAGCAGGACTACTATCGAACACCGGGGAGCTGTTTTTT. Amino acids: CASSLGAGLLSNTGELFF.

The chain joins TRBV2 to TRBJ2-5; 10 bases match TRBD1. With 4 bases clipped from V and 7 bases from J, the junction kept 3 bases outside the gene matches. Germline assignment: CDR1 SNHLY and CDR2 FYNNEI. This CDR3 contains 13 residues. CDR3 coding DNA: TGTGCCAGCAGTGTCCGGGACAGGGGGACCCAGTACTTC. Protein sequence: CASSVRDRGTQYF. Full variable domain (outside the CDR3, taken from reference TRBV2 and TRBJ2-5): EPEVTQTPSHQVTQMGQEVILRCVPISNHLYFYWYRQILGQKVEFLVSFYNNEISEKSEIFDDQFSVERPDGSNFTLKIRSTKLEDSAMYFCASSVRDRGTQYFGPGTRLLVL.

The chain uses TRBV30 and TRBJ2-1, with 7 bases lining up with TRBD1. The germline V gene has CDR1 GTSNPN and CDR2 SVGIG (reference sequence). With V trimmed by 1 base and J by 9 bases, 15 bases remained unmatched. This CDR3 has 16 residues. The CDR3 DNA sequence: TGTGCCTGGAGTGGGGGACAGTACGGCAGGGGAATTGAGCAGTTCTTC. The encoded protein is CAWSGGQYGRGIEQFF.

This clone was seen just once. The chain couples TRBV19 to TRBJ1-4; a possible D gene is TRBD1 (5 bases). V shed 6 bases and J shed 0 bases, with 8 bases lying between them. In germline, CDR1 is LNHDA, CDR2 SQIVND (reference sequence). The CDR3 contains 14 residues. The CDR3: CASRDIATNEKLFF. In nucleotides, the CDR3 is TGTGCCAGTAGGGACATTGCAACTAATGAAAAACTGTTTTTT.

V usage is TRBV11-2 and J usage is TRBJ2-1, with 9 bases fitting TRBD2. Trimming cost V 2 bases and J 7 bases; bases outside gene matches: 9. Germline V gene lookup returns CDR1 SGHAT and CDR2 FQNNGV. This CDR3 is built from 16 residues. The CDR3 region has the DNA TGTGCCAGCAGCTTACTTGGCGGGGGGGCCGTTAATGAGCAGTTCTTC. It translates to CASSLLGGGAVNEQFF.

V gene TRBV6-1 combines with J gene TRBJ1-1; 7 nucleotides agree with TRBD1. Germline V gene sequence: CDR1 MNHNS, CDR2 SASEGT. The CDR3 has 15 residues. After removal of 6 bases from V and 0 bases from J, the junction contained 7 bases not matched to a gene. The CDR3 reads CASRTGTAMNTEAFF. In nucleotides, the CDR3 is TGTGCCAGCAGAACCGGGACAGCTATGAACACTGAAGCTTTCTTT.

CDR3 DNA: TGTGCCAGCAGTGAACAAAGGCGGCCTGGGGCCAACGTCCTGACTTTC. This sequence encodes CASSEQRRPGANVLTF. The V and J genes are TRBV6-1 and TRBJ2-6; the D is unclear. In germline, CDR1 is MNHNS, CDR2 SASEGT. The V gene lost 2 bases and the J gene lost 2 bases, with 10 bases spanning the gap. This CDR3 is 16 amino acids long.

The V call is TRBV11-2, the J call TRBJ1-2; 7 nucleotides match TRBD1. This CDR3 has 13 residues. With 4 bases clipped from V and 6 bases from J, the junction kept 5 bases outside the gene matches. Germline V gives CDR1 SGHAT, CDR2 FQNNGV. CDR3 nucleotides: TGTGCCAGCAGCTCTACTGACAGGGATGGCTACACCTTC. Its protein product is CASSSTDRDGYTF. The variable domain in full, with the rest retrieved from reference TRBV11-2 and TRBJ1-2, is EAGVAQSPRYKIIEKRQSVAFWCNPISGHATLYWYQQILGQGPKLLIQFQNNGVVDDSQLPKDRFSAERLKGVDSTLKIQPAKLEDSAVYLCASSSTDRDGYTFGSGTRLTVV.

This chain joins TRBV5-1 and TRBJ1-1; TRBD1 aligns across 11 bases. The germline CDR1 and CDR2 sequences are SGHRS and YFSETQ. This CDR3 is 15 amino acids long. V lost 3 bases to trimming and J lost 5 bases; unmatched junction nucleotides: 6. DNA for the CDR3: TGCGCCAGCAGCTGGGGGGACAGGGGGTCGACTGAAGCTTTCTTT. Protein: CASSWGDRGSTEAFF.

V is TRBV19 and J is TRBJ1-1; tentatively, D is TRBD1 (6 bases). The germline V gene encodes CDR1 LNHDA and CDR2 SQIVND (reference sequence). Trimming pared 4 bases from V and 7 bases from J, leaving 13 bases between. This CDR3 region has 13 residues. The chain's CDR3 is CASSKGKDSEAFF. The CDR3 DNA sequence: TGTGCCAGTAGTAAGGGGAAGGACAGTGAAGCTTTCTTT.

This clone was counted only a few times. This sample also contains other DNA sequences that code for the same CDR3. The V call is TRBV18, the J call TRBJ1-6, with D unclear. The germline V gene has CDR1 KGHSH and CDR2 LQKENI. The CDR3 has 13 residues. Trimming shortened V by 2 bases and J by 8 bases, and 7 bases separated the two germline ends. CDR3 in amino acids: CASSPRLDSPLHF. The DNA of the CDR3 is TGTGCCAGCTCACCAAGATTGGATTCACCCCTCCACTTT.

The chain employs TRBV6-1 and TRBJ1-3, with 8 bases lining up with TRBD1. With V trimmed by 9 bases and J by 3 bases, 4 bases remained unmatched. CDR1 MNHNS and CDR2 SASEGT come from the germline V gene. The CDR3 contains 13 residues. The CDR3, as DNA: TGTGCCAGACAGGGGGAGGGTGGAAACACCATATATTTT. Its protein is CARQGEGGNTIYF.

This chain connects TRBV7-3 to TRBJ1-1, with TRBD1 identical over 9 bases. The CDR3 covers 13 residues. The germline V gene encodes CDR1 SGHTA and CDR2 FQGTGA. The J segment lost 9 bases and the V segment lost 4 bases, leaving 6 bases of the junction unmatched. The CDR3: CASSSGTGNKAFF. CDR3 DNA: TGTGCCAGCAGCTCCGGGACAGGGAATAAAGCTTTCTTT.